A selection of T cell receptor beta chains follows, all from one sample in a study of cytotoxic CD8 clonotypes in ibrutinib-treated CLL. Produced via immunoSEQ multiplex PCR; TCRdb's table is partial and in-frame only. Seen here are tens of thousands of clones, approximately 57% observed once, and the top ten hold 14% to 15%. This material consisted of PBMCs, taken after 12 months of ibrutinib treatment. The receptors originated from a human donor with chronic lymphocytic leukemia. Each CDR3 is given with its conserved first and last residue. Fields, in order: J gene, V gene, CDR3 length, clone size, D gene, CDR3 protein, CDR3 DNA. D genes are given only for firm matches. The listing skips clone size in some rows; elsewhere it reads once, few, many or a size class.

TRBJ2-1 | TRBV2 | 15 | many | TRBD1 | CASSGTGQGANEQFF | TGTGCCAGCAGTGGGACGGGACAGGGGGCGAATGAGCAGTTCTTC
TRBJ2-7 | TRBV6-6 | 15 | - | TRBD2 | CASSYGPGGPNEQYF | TGTGCCAGCAGTTACGGTCCGGGAGGGCCCAACGAGCAGTACTTC
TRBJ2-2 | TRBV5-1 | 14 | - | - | CASSFKSGGGELFF | TGCGCCAGCAGCTTTAAGTCCGGGGGCGGGGAGCTGTTTTTT
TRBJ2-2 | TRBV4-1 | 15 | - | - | CASSQVYREAGELFF | TGCGCCAGCAGCCAAGTGTATCGGGAAGCCGGGGAGCTGTTTTTT
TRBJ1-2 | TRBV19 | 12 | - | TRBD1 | CASRDRGFGYTF | TGTGCCAGCCGGGACAGGGGGTTTGGCTACACCTTC
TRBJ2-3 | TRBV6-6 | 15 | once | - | CASSYGPSSTDTQYF | TGTGCCAGCAGTTACGGACCTTCTAGCACAGATACGCAGTATTTT
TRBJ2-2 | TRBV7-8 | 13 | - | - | CASSFGGTGELFF | TGTGCCAGCAGCTTCGGGGGCACCGGGGAGCTGTTTTTT
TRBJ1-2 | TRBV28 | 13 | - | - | CASSLLGVYGYTF | TGTGCCAGCAGTTTATTGGGCGTATATGGCTACACCTTC
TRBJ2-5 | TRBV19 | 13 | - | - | CASSPTATETQYF | TGTGCCAGTAGCCCAACGGCGACAGAGACCCAGTACTTC
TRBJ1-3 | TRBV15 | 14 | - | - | CATSSRIVGNTIYF | TGTGCCACCAGCTCGAGAATTGTTGGAAACACCATATATTTT
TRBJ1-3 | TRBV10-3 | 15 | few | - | CAIGVQGISGNTIYF | TGTGCCATCGGGGTACAGGGAATATCCGGAAACACCATATATTTT
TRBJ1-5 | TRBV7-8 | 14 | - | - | CASSVAGGNQPQHF | TGTGCCAGCAGCGTTGCTGGGGGGAATCAGCCCCAGCATTTT
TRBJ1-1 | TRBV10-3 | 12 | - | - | CAITRGDTEAFF | TGTGCCATCACGCGGGGGGACACTGAAGCTTTCTTT
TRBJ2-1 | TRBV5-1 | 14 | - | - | CASSSDLSRNEQFF | TGCGCCAGCAGCTCGGACCTGAGCCGTAATGAGCAGTTCTTC
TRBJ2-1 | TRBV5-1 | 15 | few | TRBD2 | CASSPGLAGVNEQFF | TGCGCCAGCAGCCCGGGGTTAGCGGGAGTAAATGAGCAGTTCTTC
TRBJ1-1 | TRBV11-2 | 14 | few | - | CASCRGGLYTEAFF | TGTGCCAGCTGCCGGGGTGGTTTGTACACTGAAGCTTTCTTT
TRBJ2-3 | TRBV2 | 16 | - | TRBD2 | CASSVLAGGPTDTQYF | TGTGCCAGCAGTGTCTTAGCGGGGGGGCCCACAGATACGCAGTATTTT
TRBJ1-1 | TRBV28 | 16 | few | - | CASRLSGGLMNTEAFF | TGTGCCAGCAGACTCTCGGGAGGCCTCATGAACACTGAAGCTTTCTTT
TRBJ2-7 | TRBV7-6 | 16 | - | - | CASSPDENRAHYEQYF | TGTGCCAGCAGCCCGGACGAGAACCGAGCCCACTACGAGCAGTACTTC
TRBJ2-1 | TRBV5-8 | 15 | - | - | CASSQLQGPGNEQFF | TGTGCCAGCAGCCAGTTGCAGGGTCCGGGCAATGAGCAGTTCTTC
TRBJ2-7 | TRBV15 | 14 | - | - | CATSARDAGYEQYF | TGTGCCACCAGCGCCCGGGACGCAGGGTACGAGCAGTACTTT
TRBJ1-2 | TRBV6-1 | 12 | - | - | CASVGANYGYTF | TGTGCCAGCGTGGGGGCTAACTATGGCTACACCTTC
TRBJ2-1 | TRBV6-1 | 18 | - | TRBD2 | CASSERGSSGALYNEQFF | TGTGCCAGCAGTGAAAGGGGCTCTAGCGGGGCCCTCTACAATGAGCAGTTCTTC
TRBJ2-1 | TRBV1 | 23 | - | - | CTSSQECYFRDGGLAGTYNEQFF | TGCACCAGCAGCCAAGAATGTTATTTTAGGGACGGAGGACTAGCGGGAACGTACAATGAGCAGTTCTTC
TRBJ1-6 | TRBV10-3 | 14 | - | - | CAISEATGNSPLHF | TGTGCCATCAGTGAGGCTACAGGGAATTCACCCCTCCACTTT
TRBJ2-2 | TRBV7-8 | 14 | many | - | CASSFGQNTGELFF | TGTGCCAGCAGCTTCGGCCAGAACACCGGGGAGCTGTTTTTT
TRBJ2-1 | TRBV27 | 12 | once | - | CASSLRGNEQFF | TGTGCCAGCAGTTTACGGGGCAATGAGCAGTTCTTC
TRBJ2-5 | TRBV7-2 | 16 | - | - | CASSLGVNGDQETQYF | TGTGCCAGCAGCTTGGGGGTCAATGGGGATCAAGAGACCCAGTACTTC
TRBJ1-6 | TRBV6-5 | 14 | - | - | CASNSGLVNSPLHF | TGTGCCAGCAACTCAGGGTTGGTAAATTCACCCCTCCACTTT
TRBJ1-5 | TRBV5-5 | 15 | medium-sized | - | CASSPEGDSNQPQHF | TGTGCCAGCAGCCCTGAGGGGGATTCCAATCAGCCCCAGCATTTT
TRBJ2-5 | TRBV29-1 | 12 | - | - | CSYVEFLETQYF | TGCAGCTATGTCGAGTTTTTAGAGACCCAGTACTTC
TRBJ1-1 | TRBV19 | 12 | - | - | CASRGGNTEAFF | TGTGCCAGTAGAGGTGGTAACACTGAAGCTTTCTTT
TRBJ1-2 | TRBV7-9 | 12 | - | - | CASSSQVSGYTF | TGTGCCAGCAGCTCTCAAGTTAGTGGCTACACCTTC
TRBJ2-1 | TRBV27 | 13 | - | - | CASTGRGDNEQFF | TGTGCCAGCACGGGCAGGGGAGACAATGAGCAGTTCTTC
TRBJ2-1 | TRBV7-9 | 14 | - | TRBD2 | CASSLPLAGGEQFF | TGTGCCAGCAGCTTACCACTAGCGGGAGGAGAGCAGTTCTTC
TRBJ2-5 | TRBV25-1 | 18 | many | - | CASSEYRFGSGVKNTQYF | TGTGCCAGCAGTGAATACCGGTTCGGGAGTGGAGTTAAGAATACCCAGTACTTC
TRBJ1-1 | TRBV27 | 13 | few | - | CASSQGGATEAFF | TGTGCCAGCAGCCAAGGGGGAGCCACTGAAGCTTTCTTT
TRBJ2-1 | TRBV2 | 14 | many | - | CASTEQGNYNEQFF | TGTGCCAGCACGGAACAGGGCAACTACAATGAGCAGTTCTTC
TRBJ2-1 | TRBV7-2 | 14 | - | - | CASSLRGGPNEQFF | TGTGCCAGCAGCTTGAGAGGCGGACCCAATGAGCAGTTCTTC
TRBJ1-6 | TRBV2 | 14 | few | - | CASSVSGGNSPLHF | TGTGCCAGCAGCGTTTCTGGAGGAAATTCACCCCTCCACTTT
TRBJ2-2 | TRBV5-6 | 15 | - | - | CASSLDVTGTGELFF | TGTGCCAGCAGCTTGGATGTGACGGGCACCGGGGAGCTGTTTTTT
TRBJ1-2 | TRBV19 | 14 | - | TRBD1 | CASSILGGIYGYTF | TGTGCCAGTAGTATACTAGGGGGCATCTATGGCTACACCTTC
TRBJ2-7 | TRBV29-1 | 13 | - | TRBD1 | CSIWDRVNHEQYF | TGCAGCATATGGGACAGGGTAAACCACGAGCAGTACTTC
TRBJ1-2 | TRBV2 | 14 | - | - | CASSEVSGSSGYTF | TGTGCCAGCAGTGAGGTCTCGGGCAGCTCTGGCTACACCTTC
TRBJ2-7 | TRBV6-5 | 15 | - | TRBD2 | CASSRTSGGGYEQYF | TGTGCCAGCAGCCGGACTAGCGGGGGAGGATACGAGCAGTACTTC
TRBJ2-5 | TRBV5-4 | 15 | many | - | CASSYYTTGRETQYF | TGTGCCAGCAGCTACTATACGACGGGGCGTGAGACCCAGTACTTC
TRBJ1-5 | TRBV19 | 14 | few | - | CASSIGVGPQPQHF | TGTGCCAGTAGTATTGGGGTGGGCCCTCAGCCCCAGCATTTT
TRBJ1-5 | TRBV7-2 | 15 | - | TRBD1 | CASSLAWDSRQPQHF | TGTGCCAGCAGCTTAGCGTGGGACAGCCGTCAGCCCCAGCATTTT